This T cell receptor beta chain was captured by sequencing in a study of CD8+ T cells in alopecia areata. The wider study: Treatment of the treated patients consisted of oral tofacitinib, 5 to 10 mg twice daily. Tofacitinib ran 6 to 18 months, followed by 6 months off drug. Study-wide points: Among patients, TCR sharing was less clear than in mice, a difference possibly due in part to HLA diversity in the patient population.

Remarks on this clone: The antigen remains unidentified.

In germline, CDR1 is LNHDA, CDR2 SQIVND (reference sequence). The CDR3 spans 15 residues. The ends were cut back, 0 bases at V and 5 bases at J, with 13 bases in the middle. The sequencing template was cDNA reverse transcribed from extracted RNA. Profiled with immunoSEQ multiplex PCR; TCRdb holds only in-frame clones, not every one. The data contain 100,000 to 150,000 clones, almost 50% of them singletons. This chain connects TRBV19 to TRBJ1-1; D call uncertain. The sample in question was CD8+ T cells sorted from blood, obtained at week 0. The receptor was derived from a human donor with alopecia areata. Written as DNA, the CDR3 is TGTGCCAGTAGTATAGATCCAGGAGTAAGAACTGAAGCTTTCTTT. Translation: CASSIDPGVRTEAFF.